This T cell receptor (beta chain) was identified during a study of blood T cell repertoires in COVID-19. Study-wide background: The United States, Italy and Spain provided the acute and convalescent COVID-19 samples. The cDNA or gDNA used as material had been derived from T cells, B-cell-depleted T cells, or PBMCs.

Original processing methods: Using reference gene primer amplification, nucleated cell counts were estimated. Produced via immunoSEQ multiplex PCR; TCRdb's table is partial and in-frame only. That table furnishes V, J and clone size, whereas the DNA furnished D and trimming. Of some 48,000 clones in the sample, around 90% were seen once. V was shortened by 6 bases and J by 5 bases, with 13 bases between the two germline ends. Germline assignment: CDR1 MNHEY and CDR2 SVGAGI. This CDR3 comprises 13 residues. Sequenced: peripheral blood. This sequence originates from a man aged 70 or older with active COVID-19. The rearrangement links TRBV6-5 to TRBJ2-5, with D possibly matching TRBD1 (6 bases). DNA of the CDR3: TGTGCCAGCAGACTCTCCCAGGGGGAGACCCAGTACTTC. Translation: CASRLSQGETQYF.